The T cell receptor (beta chain) described here comes from a study of cytomegalovirus exposure and HLA in healthy donors. As for the donors, each was a healthy bone marrow donor. Amplification used 60 Vbeta primers and 13 Jbeta primers. Sequenced by immunoSEQ multiplex PCR; TCRdb stores in-frame clones only, minus some. The sample includes approximately 110,000 clones, approximately 70% seen only once; the top ten take over 4%. The CDR3 spans 21 residues. CDR1 is LNHDA, CDR2 SQIVND, per germline (reference sequence). V trimming: 4 bases; J trimming: 0 bases; junction bases outside the gene matches: 21.

The TCR comes from a man aged 60-69 years in good health and CMV-seropositive. The specimen was PBMCs. The V gene is TRBV19, the J gene TRBJ1-5; 7 bases align to TRBD1. CDR3 residues: CASSNPRLRQGLIISNQPQHF. As DNA, the CDR3 is TGTGCCAGTAGTAACCCCCGCCTACGACAGGGTCTTATCATTAGCAATCAGCCCCAGCATTTT. The whole variable domain, filled in from reference TRBV19 and TRBJ1-5, reads DGGITQSPKYLFRKEGQNVTLSCEQNLNHDAMYWYRQDPGQGLRLIYYSQIVNDFQKGDIAEGYSVSREKKESFPLTVTSAQKNPTAFYLCASSNPRLRQGLIISNQPQHFGDGTRLSIL.